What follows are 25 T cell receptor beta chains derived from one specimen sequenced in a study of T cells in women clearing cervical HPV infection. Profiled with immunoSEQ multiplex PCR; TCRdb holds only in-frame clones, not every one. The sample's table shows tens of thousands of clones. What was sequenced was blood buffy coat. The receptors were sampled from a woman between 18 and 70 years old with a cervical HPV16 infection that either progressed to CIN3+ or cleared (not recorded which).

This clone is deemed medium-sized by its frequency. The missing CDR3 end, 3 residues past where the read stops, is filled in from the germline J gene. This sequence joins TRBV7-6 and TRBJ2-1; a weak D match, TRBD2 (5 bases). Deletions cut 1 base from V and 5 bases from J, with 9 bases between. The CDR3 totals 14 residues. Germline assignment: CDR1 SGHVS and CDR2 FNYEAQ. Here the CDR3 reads CASSLGPSHNEQFF. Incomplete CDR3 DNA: TGTGCCAGCAGCTTAGGACCTAGCCACAATGAG.

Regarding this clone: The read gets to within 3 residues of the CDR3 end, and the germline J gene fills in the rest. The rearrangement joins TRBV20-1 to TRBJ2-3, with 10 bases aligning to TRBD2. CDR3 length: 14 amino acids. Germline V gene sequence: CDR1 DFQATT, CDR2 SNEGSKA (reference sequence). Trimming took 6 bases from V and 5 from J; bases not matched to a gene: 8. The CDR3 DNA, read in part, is TGCAGTGCCCCTAGCGGGAGAGTACGAGATACG. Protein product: CSAPSGRVRDT. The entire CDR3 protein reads CSAPSGRVRDTQYF.

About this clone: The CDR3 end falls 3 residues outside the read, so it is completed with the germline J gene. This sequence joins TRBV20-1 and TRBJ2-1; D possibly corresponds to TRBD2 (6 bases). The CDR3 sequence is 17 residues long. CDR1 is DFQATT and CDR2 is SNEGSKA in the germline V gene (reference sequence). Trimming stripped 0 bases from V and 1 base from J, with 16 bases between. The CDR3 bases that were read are TGCAGTGCTAGAGATGGTTCAGCGGGCATATCCTACAATGAG. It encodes CSARDGSAGISYNE. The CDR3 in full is CSARDGSAGISYNEQFF.

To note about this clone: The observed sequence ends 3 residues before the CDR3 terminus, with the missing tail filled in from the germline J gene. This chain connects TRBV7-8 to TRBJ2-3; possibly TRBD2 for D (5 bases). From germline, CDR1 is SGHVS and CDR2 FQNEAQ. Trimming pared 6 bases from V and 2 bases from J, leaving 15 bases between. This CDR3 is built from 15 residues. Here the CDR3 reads CASRLKRLYTDTQYF. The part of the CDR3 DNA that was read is TGTGCCAGCAGACTCAAGCGGTTGTACACAGATACG.

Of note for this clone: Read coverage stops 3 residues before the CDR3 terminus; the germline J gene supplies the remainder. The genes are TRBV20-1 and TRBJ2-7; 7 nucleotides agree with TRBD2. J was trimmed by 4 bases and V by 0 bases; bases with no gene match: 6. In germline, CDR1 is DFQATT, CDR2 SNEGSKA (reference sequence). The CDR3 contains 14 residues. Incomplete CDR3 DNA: TGCAGTGCTAGAGAGCAGCGGGATAAGTACGAG. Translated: CSAREQRDKYE. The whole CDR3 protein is CSAREQRDKYEQYF.

The CDR3 reads CASSRTGTNQPQYF. The covered CDR3 bases are TGCGCCAGCAGCCGGACAGGGACTAACCAGCCG. This chain connects TRBV4-1 to TRBJ2-3; weak D call: TRBD1 (8 bases). With the read ending 3 residues before the CDR3 end, the germline J gene is used to fill in that end. CDR1 is MGHRA, CDR2 YSYEKL, per germline. This CDR3 is built from 14 residues.

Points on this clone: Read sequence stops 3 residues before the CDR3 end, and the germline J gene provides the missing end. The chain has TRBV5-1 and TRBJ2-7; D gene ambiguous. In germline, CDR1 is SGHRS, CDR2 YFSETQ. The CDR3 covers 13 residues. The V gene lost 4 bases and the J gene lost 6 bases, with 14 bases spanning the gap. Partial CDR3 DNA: TGCGCCAGCAGCCCCTCCCAGATGCCCGAG. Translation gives CASSPSQMPE. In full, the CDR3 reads CASSPSQMPEQYF. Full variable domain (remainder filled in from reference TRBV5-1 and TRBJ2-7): KAGVTQTPRYLIKTRGQQVTLSCSPISGHRSVSWYQQTPGQGLQFLFEYFSETQRNKGNFPGRFSGRQFSNSRSEMNVSTLELGDSALYLCASSPSQMPEQYFGPGTRLTVT.

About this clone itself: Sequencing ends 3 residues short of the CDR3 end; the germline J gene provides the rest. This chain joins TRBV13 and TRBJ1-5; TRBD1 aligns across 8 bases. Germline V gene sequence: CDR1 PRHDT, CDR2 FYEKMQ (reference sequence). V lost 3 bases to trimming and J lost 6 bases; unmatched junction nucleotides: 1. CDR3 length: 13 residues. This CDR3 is CASSLTGAQPQHF. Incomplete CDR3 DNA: TGTGCCAGCAGCTTGACAGGGGCTCAGCCC.

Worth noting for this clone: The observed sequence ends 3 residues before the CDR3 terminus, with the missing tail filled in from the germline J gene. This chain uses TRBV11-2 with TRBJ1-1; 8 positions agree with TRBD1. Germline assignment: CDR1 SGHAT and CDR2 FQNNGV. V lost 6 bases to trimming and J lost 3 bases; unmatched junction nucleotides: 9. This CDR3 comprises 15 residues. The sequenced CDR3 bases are TGTGCCAGCAGGCTGACAGGGGCCCCCGACACTGAA. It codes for CASRLTGAPDTE. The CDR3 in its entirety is CASRLTGAPDTEAFF.

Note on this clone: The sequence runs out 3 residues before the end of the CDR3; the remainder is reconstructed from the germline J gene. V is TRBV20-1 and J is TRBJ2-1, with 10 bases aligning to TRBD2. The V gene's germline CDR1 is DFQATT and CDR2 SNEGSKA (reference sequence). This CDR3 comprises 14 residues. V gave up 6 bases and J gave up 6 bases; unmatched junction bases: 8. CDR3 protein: CSAGTSGAFNEQFF. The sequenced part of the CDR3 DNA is TGCAGTGCGGGAACTAGCGGGGCTTTCAATGAG.

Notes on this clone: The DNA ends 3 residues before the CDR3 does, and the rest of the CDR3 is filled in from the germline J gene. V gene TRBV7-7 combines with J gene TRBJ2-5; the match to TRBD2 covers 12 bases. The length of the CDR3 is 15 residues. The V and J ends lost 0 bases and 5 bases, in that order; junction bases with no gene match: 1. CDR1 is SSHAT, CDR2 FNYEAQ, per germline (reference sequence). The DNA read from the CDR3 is TGTGCCAGCAGCTTAGCGACTAGCGGGAGTGAGACC. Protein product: CASSLATSGSET. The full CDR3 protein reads CASSLATSGSETQYF.

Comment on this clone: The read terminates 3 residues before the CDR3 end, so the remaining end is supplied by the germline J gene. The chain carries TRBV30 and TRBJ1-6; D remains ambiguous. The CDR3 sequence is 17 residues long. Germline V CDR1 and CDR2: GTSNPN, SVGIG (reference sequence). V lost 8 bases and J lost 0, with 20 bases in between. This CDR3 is CAANEWFPSSYNSPLHF. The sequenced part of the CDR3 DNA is TGTGCCGCGAATGAGTGGTTTCCGAGCTCCTATAATTCACCC.

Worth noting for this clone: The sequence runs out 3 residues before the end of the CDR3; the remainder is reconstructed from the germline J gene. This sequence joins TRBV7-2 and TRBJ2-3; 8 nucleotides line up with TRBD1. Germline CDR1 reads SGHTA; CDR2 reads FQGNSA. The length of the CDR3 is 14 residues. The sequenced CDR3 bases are TGTGCCAGCAGCTCCCGGACAGGGAGTCAGCCG. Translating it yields CASSSRTGSQP. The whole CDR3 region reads CASSSRTGSQPQYF. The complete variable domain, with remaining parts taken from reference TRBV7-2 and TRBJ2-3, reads GAGVSQSPSNKVTEKGKDVELRCDPISGHTALYWYRQSLGQGLEFLIYFQGNSAPDKSGLPSDRFSAERTGGSVSTLTIQRTQQEDSAVYLCASSSRTGSQPQYFGPGTRLTVL.

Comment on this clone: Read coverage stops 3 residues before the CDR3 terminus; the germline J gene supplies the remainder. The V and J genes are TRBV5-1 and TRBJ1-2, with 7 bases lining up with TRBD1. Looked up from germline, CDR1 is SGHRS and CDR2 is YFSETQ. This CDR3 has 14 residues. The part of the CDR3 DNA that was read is TGCGCCAGCAGCCGGGACAGCCTCACAGATACC. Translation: CASSRDSLTDT. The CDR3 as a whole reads CASSRDSLTDTYTF.

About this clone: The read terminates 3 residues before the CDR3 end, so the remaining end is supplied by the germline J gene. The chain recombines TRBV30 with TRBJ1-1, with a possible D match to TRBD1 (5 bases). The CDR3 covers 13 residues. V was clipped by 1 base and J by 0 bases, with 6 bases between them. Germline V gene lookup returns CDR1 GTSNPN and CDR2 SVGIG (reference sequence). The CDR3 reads CAWSEGLNTEAFF. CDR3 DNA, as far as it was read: TGTGCCTGGAGTGAGGGGCTGAACACTGAA. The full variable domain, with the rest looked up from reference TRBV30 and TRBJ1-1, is SQTIHQWPATLVQPVGSPLSLECTVEGTSNPNLYWYRQAAGRGLQLLFYSVGIGQISSEVPQNLSASRPQDRQFILSSKKLLLSDSGFYLCAWSEGLNTEAFFGQGTRLTVV.

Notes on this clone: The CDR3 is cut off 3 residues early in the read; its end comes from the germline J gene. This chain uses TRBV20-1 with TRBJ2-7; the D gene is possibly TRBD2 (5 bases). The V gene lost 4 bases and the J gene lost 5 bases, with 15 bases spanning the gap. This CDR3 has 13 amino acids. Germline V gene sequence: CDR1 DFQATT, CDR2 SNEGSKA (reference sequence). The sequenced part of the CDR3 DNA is TGCAGTGCTACCCCGGCGAGGGTAAACGAG. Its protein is CSATPARVNE. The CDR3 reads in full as CSATPARVNEQYF.

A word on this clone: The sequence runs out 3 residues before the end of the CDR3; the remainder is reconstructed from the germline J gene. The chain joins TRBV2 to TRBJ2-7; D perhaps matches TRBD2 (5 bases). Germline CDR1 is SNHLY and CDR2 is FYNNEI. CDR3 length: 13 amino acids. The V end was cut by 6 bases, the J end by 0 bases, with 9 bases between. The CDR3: CASRIGVSYEQYF. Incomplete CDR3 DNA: TGTGCCAGCAGAATCGGGGTCTCCTACGAG.

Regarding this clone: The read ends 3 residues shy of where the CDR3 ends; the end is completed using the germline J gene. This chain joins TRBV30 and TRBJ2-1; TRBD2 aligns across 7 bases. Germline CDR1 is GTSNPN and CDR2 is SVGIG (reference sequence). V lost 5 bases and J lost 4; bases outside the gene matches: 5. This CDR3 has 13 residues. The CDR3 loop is CAWGLAEYNEQFF. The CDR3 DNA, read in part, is TGTGCCTGGGGCCTAGCGGAGTACAATGAG.

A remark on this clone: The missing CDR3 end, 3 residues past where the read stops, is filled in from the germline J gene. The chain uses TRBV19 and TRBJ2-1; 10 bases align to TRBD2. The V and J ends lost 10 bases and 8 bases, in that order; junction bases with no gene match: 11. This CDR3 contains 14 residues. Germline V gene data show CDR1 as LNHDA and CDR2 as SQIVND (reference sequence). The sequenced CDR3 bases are TGTGCCACCGAAGATAGCGGGAGGCAGTATGAG. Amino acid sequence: CATEDSGRQYE. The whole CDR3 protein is CATEDSGRQYEQFF.

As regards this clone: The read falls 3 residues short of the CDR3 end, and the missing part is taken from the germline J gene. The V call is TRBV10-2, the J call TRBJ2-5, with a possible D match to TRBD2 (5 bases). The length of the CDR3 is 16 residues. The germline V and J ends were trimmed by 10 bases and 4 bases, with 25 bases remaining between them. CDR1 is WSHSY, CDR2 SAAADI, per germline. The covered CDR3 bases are TGCGCCACCACTAGTGTCGGACCCTGGGCAGGAGAGACC. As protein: CATTSVGPWAGET. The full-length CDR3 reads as CATTSVGPWAGETQYF.

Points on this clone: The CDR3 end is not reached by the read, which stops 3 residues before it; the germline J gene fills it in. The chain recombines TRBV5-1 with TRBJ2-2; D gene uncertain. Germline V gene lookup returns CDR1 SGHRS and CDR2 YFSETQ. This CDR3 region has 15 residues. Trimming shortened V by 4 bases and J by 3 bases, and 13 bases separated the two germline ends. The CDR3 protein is CASSLTQDHTGELFF. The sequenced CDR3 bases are TGCGCCAGCAGCCTCACCCAGGATCACACCGGGGAG.

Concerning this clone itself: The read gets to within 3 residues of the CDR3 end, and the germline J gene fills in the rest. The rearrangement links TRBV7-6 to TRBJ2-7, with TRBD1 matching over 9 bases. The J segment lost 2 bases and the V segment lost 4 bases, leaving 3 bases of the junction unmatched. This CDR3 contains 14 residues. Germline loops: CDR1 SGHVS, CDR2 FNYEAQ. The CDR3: CASSSGQGAYEQYF. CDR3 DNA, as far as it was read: TGTGCCAGCAGCTCGGGACAGGGAGCCTACGAG.

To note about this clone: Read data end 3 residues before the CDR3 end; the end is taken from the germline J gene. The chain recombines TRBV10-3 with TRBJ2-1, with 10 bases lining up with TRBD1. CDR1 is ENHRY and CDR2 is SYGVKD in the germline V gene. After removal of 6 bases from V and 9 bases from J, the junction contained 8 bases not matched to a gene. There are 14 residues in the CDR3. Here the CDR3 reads CAISTGTGEGEQFF. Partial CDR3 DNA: TGTGCCATCAGCACCGGGACAGGGGAGGGTGAG.

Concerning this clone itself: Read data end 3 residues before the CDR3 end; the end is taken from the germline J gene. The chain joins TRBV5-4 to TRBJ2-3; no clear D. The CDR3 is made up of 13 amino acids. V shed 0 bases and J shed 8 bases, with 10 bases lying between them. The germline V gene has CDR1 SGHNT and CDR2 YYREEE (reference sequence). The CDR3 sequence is CASSLGVLGTQYF. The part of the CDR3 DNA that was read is TGTGCCAGCAGCTTGGGAGTACTTGGTACG.

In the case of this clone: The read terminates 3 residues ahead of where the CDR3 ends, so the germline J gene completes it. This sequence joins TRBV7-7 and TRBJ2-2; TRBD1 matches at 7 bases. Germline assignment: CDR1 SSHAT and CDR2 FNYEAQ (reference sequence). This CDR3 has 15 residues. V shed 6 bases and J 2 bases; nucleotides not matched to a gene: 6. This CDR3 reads CASRPGTANTGELFF. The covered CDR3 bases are TGTGCCAGCAGACCCGGGACAGCTAACACCGGGGAG.